This TCR beta chain was captured in a study of T cells in Graves' hyperthyroidism and ophthalmopathy. Background on the study: Peripheral blood specimens were obtained at initial diagnosis, prior to any treatment.

This sample holds PBMCs from approximately 9 ml fresh peripheral blood. Study-wide results and caveats: Most thyroid clonotypes expanded above 0.001 were also detected in blood. Ophthalmopathy and stable hyperthyroidism were separated by a 13 V-J model.

Amplification targeted TCR beta CDR3 regions from RNA transcripts. HTBI primers drove first-round RT-PCR of the TCR CDR3. MiXCR was run by TCRdb on the multiplex PCR reads, yielding one entry per CDR3 protein. The sample yields around 500,000 distinct CDR3 sequences, 15% to 20% seen once. Comment on this clonotype: Its antigen is unidentified.

This CDR3 has 13 residues. Germline CDR1 is LNHDA and CDR2 is SQIVND (reference sequence). The ends were cut back, 2 bases at V and 7 bases at J, with 11 bases in the middle. Material: blood. V is TRBV19 and J is TRBJ1-1; D possibly corresponds to TRBD1 (5 bases). The TCR originated in a woman aged 30 to 39 with Graves' ophthalmopathy. The CDR3 is CASSISGAFEAFF. CDR3 coding DNA: TGTGCCAGTAGTATATCCGGGGCCTTTGAAGCTTTCTTT.